This is a list of T cell receptor beta chains from one sample in a study of post-analysis software for immune sequencing data. In TCRdb, the PCR reads were re-called with MiXCR into one record per CDR3 protein. The table lists roughly 650,000 distinct CDR3 sequences, 59% of them singletons. Sequences were obtained from blood. Every receptor here comes from a girl aged 2 to 9 with multiple sclerosis. Each CDR3 is given with its conserved first and last residue. A D gene is named only where the DNA matches it firmly. Only part of the rows carry a size: once, few, many, or a class if the clone is expanded.

clone_size	j_call	d_call	v_call	cdr3_aa	cdr3_nt
NA	TRBJ2-1	NA	TRBV7-7	CASSLNRDNEQFF	TGTGCCAGCAGCTTGAATAGGGACAATGAGCAGTTCTTC
NA	TRBJ2-2	NA	TRBV10-3	CAISEEGGRTGELFF	TGTGCCATCAGTGAGGAAGGCGGCCGCACCGGGGAGCTGTTTTTT
once	TRBJ1-1	TRBD1	TRBV20-1	CSARDYDRGNTEAFF	TGCAGTGCTAGAGATTACGACAGGGGAAACACTGAAGCTTTCTTT
NA	TRBJ2-1	NA	TRBV4-2	CASSQAWDVGDEQFF	TGTGCCAGCAGCCAAGCTTGGGACGTCGGCGATGAGCAGTTCTTC
NA	TRBJ1-1	NA	TRBV6-5	CAPLAPGGSKETEAFF	TGTGCGCCCTTAGCACCCGGGGGGAGTAAGGAAACTGAAGCTTTCTTT
NA	TRBJ1-5	NA	TRBV20-1	CSARGGKGNQPQHF	TGCAGTGCTAGAGGGGGGAAGGGCAATCAGCCCCAGCATTTT
few	TRBJ2-1	NA	TRBV9	CASSPRLGPLGGEQFF	TGTGCCAGCAGCCCCAGACTAGGTCCTCTGGGGGGTGAGCAGTTCTTC
few	TRBJ2-1	TRBD2	TRBV20-1	CSARSPGLAGGREQFF	TGCAGTGCTAGAAGTCCTGGACTAGCGGGAGGGAGAGAGCAGTTCTTC
few	TRBJ2-3	NA	TRBV29-1	CSVEVPSRDTQYF	TGCAGCGTTGAAGTCCCCAGCAGAGATACGCAGTATTTT
NA	TRBJ2-3	NA	TRBV12-3/TRBV12-4	CATTSGSTDAQYF	TGTGCCACGACGAGCGGTAGCACAGATGCGCAATATTTT
NA	TRBJ2-6	NA	TRBV6-6	CASSYGGGGGANVLTF	TGTGCCAGCAGTTACGGGGGAGGAGGTGGGGCCAACGTCCTGACTTTC
once	TRBJ2-5	TRBD2	TRBV7-3	CASSLGLAGTQETQYF	TGTGCCAGCAGCTTAGGACTAGCGGGGACACAAGAGACCCAGTACTTC
NA	TRBJ2-7	TRBD1	TRBV7-7	CASSFGQGATYEQYF	TGTGCTAGCAGCTTCGGGCAGGGGGCCACCTACGAGCAGTACTTC
few	TRBJ2-3	NA	TRBV7-2	CASSLDGGGGTDTQYF	TGTGCCAGCAGCTTAGATGGTGGAGGGGGCACAGATACGCAGTATTTT
few	TRBJ2-1	NA	TRBV7-9	CASSLRGSSSSYNEQFF	TGTGCCAGCAGCTTACGCGGAAGCTCCAGCTCCTACAATGAGCAGTTCTTC
few	TRBJ2-1	NA	TRBV14	CASSQVDVLNNEQFF	TGTGCCAGCAGCCAAGTGGATGTCTTAAACAATGAGCAGTTCTTC
few	TRBJ2-3	TRBD2	TRBV20-1	CSARIAGVGDTQYF	TGCAGTGCTAGAATAGCGGGAGTGGGAGATACGCAGTATTTT
once	TRBJ1-1	NA	TRBV5-1	CASSEGGGHTEAFF	TGCGCCAGCAGCGAGGGGGGAGGTCACACTGAAGCTTTCTTT
NA	TRBJ2-1	NA	TRBV28	CASRSNELLEQFF	TGTGCCAGCAGGTCGAACGAGTTGCTTGAGCAGTTCTTC
NA	TRBJ2-3	TRBD2	TRBV6-5	CASRYSGGVDTQYF	TGTGCCAGCAGATATAGCGGGGGGGTAGATACGCAGTATTTT
few	TRBJ2-7	NA	TRBV29-1	CSVEYLHKYYEQYF	TGCAGCGTTGAATATCTACACAAATATTACGAGCAGTACTTC
NA	TRBJ2-3	TRBD2	TRBV20-1	CSAAGGRTDTQYF	TGCAGTGCCGCGGGGGGCCGCACAGATACGCAGTATTTT
NA	TRBJ2-7	NA	TRBV6-5	CASSRGPSGWESEQYF	TGTGCCAGCAGCAGAGGGCCGAGCGGGTGGGAGAGCGAGCAGTACTTC
NA	TRBJ2-7	NA	TRBV12-3/TRBV12-4	CASNQGVMGIVYEQYF	TGTGCCAGCAACCAAGGGGTAATGGGGATTGTCTACGAGCAGTACTTC
NA	TRBJ1-5	NA	TRBV29-1	CSARYLRRPQHF	TGCAGCGCCCGCTATCTGAGACGGCCCCAGCATTTT
NA	TRBJ2-3	TRBD2	TRBV4-2	CASSAHLAGQDRDTQYF	TGTGCCAGCAGCGCTCACTTAGCGGGGCAGGATCGTGATACGCAGTATTTT
once	TRBJ2-3	NA	TRBV13	CASSLRQGTTDTQYF	TGTGCCAGCAGCTTACGGCAGGGTACCACAGATACGCAGTATTTT
NA	TRBJ2-5	TRBD1	TRBV20-1	CSAGDRGGIEETQYF	TGCAGTGCTGGGGACAGGGGAGGAATCGAAGAGACCCAGTACTTC
NA	TRBJ2-7	NA	TRBV15	CATSRDRRAPEQYF	TGTGCCACCAGCAGAGATCGAAGGGCTCCCGAGCAGTACTTC
NA	TRBJ2-3	TRBD2	TRBV10-3	CAIKISGATDTQYF	TGTGCCATCAAAATTAGCGGGGCCACAGATACGCAGTATTTT
NA	TRBJ2-7	NA	TRBV20-1	CSARDGGGGYEQYF	TGCAGTGCTAGAGATGGAGGGGGCGGCTACGAGCAGTACTTC
few	TRBJ2-1	NA	TRBV2	CASSEVPFNEQFF	TGTGCCAGCAGTGAGGTGCCCTTCAATGAGCAGTTCTTC
NA	TRBJ1-2	NA	TRBV19	CASSILVQDLGYGYTF	TGTGCCAGTAGTATCCTGGTGCAGGACCTAGGCTACGGCTACACCTTC